A selection of T cell receptor beta chains follows, all from one sample in a study. MiXCR was run by TCRdb on the 5' RACE reads, yielding one entry per CDR3 protein. This sample has just over 60,000 distinct CDR3 sequences, with around 30% found just once. What was sequenced was tumor-infiltrating naive CD4+ T cells sorted from the breast tumor. Every receptor here comes from a female donor with breast cancer. CDR3s include the opening cysteine and the closing phenylalanine or tryptophan. The order of the fields is V gene, CDR3 length, D gene, J gene, clone size, CDR3 DNA, CDR3 protein. A D gene is named only where the DNA matches it firmly. Where a row states a size, it is once, few, many or the class of an expanded clone; other rows omit it.

v_gene: TRBV6-6
len: 13
d_gene: TRBD1
j_gene: TRBJ1-5
abundance: .
CDR3nt: TGTGCCGGGGGGGGACAGGGTGGTCAGCCCCAGCATTTT
CDR3aa: CAGGGQGGQPQHF

v_gene: TRBV6-1
len: 12
d_gene: .
j_gene: TRBJ1-2
abundance: few
CDR3nt: TGTGCCAGCAGCAGGGTCCTCTATGGCTACACCTTC
CDR3aa: CASSRVLYGYTF

v_gene: TRBV6-2/TRBV6-3
len: 15
d_gene: TRBD1
j_gene: TRBJ1-5
abundance: .
CDR3nt: TGTGCCAGCAAGAGGACAGGGGCGGAAAATCAGCCCCAGCATTTT
CDR3aa: CASKRTGAENQPQHF

v_gene: TRBV7-3
len: 14
d_gene: TRBD1
j_gene: TRBJ2-3
abundance: .
CDR3nt: TGTGCCAGCAGCCTCCGGGACAGTCAAGATACGCAGTATTTT
CDR3aa: CASSLRDSQDTQYF

v_gene: TRBV20-1
len: 14
d_gene: .
j_gene: TRBJ1-1
abundance: .
CDR3nt: TGCAGTGCTAGAGATCGAGATCCAGGGTGGGGCGCTTTCTTT
CDR3aa: CSARDRDPGWGAFF

v_gene: TRBV5-1
len: 13
d_gene: .
j_gene: TRBJ1-3
abundance: few
CDR3nt: TGCGCCAGCAGTGAGGGAGCCGGAAACACCATATATTTT
CDR3aa: CASSEGAGNTIYF

v_gene: TRBV7-8
len: 14
d_gene: .
j_gene: TRBJ1-3
abundance: .
CDR3nt: TGTGCCAGCAGCTCTCAGGGGACTGGAAACACCATATATTTT
CDR3aa: CASSSQGTGNTIYF

v_gene: TRBV7-9
len: 16
d_gene: .
j_gene: TRBJ1-2
abundance: .
CDR3nt: TGTGCCAGCAGCTCACGCAGGGAGGGGGTGCACTATGGCTACACCTTC
CDR3aa: CASSSRREGVHYGYTF

v_gene: TRBV28
len: 19
d_gene: TRBD1
j_gene: TRBJ2-6
abundance: few
CDR3nt: TGTGCCAGCCGACCCGGGGGACAGGGTCTTCTCTCTGGGGCCAACGTCCTGACTTTC
CDR3aa: CASRPGGQGLLSGANVLTF

v_gene: TRBV5-1
len: 14
d_gene: TRBD1
j_gene: TRBJ1-2
abundance: few
CDR3nt: TGCGCCAGCTCCGATCAGACAGGGAATTATGGCTACACCTTC
CDR3aa: CASSDQTGNYGYTF

v_gene: TRBV7-2
len: 13
d_gene: .
j_gene: TRBJ1-1
abundance: .
CDR3nt: TGTGCCAGCAGCTTAATGCAGTCCACTGAAGCTTTCTTT
CDR3aa: CASSLMQSTEAFF

v_gene: TRBV7-2
len: 12
d_gene: .
j_gene: TRBJ2-7
abundance: few
CDR3nt: TGTGCCAGCAGTCAGACCGACTACGAGCAGTACTTC
CDR3aa: CASSQTDYEQYF

v_gene: TRBV20-1
len: 11
d_gene: .
j_gene: TRBJ1-1
abundance: .
CDR3nt: TGCAGTGCTAGAGATGAGGGGGTCGCTTTCTTT
CDR3aa: CSARDEGVAFF

v_gene: TRBV20-1
len: 15
d_gene: TRBD1
j_gene: TRBJ1-1
abundance: medium-sized
CDR3nt: TGCAGTGCTAGAGATCCGGACAGGGGTAACACTGAAGCTTTCTTT
CDR3aa: CSARDPDRGNTEAFF

v_gene: TRBV20-1
len: 15
d_gene: .
j_gene: TRBJ2-5
abundance: .
CDR3nt: TGCAGTGCTAGAGATTGGACTACTAGACAAGAGACCCAGTACTTC
CDR3aa: CSARDWTTRQETQYF

v_gene: TRBV29-1
len: 12
d_gene: .
j_gene: TRBJ2-5
abundance: few
CDR3nt: TGCAGCGGCACACTAGGGGGGGAGACCCAGTACTTC
CDR3aa: CSGTLGGETQYF

v_gene: TRBV28
len: 17
d_gene: .
j_gene: TRBJ1-5
abundance: few
CDR3nt: TGTGCCAGCAGTTTATCCTTGATGGGGTTTAGCAATCAGCCCCAGCATTTT
CDR3aa: CASSLSLMGFSNQPQHF

v_gene: TRBV3-1
len: 15
d_gene: TRBD2
j_gene: TRBJ2-2
abundance: .
CDR3nt: TGTGCCAGCAGCCAAGGGACTAGCGGGACCGGGGAGCTGTTTTTT
CDR3aa: CASSQGTSGTGELFF

v_gene: TRBV20-1
len: 14
d_gene: TRBD1
j_gene: TRBJ1-1
abundance: .
CDR3nt: TGCAGTGCGGGGATGGACAGGGCTGGGACTGAAGCTTTCTTT
CDR3aa: CSAGMDRAGTEAFF

v_gene: TRBV7-9
len: 15
d_gene: .
j_gene: TRBJ2-6
abundance: .
CDR3nt: TGTGCCAGCAGCGATACCTTCTCTGGGGCCAACGTCCTGACTTTC
CDR3aa: CASSDTFSGANVLTF

v_gene: TRBV5-1
len: 15
d_gene: .
j_gene: TRBJ2-1
abundance: .
CDR3nt: TGCGCCAGCAGCTTATTCCCCCTGCCTACGGATGAGCAGTTCTTC
CDR3aa: CASSLFPLPTDEQFF

v_gene: TRBV12-3/TRBV12-4
len: 13
d_gene: .
j_gene: TRBJ1-1
abundance: few
CDR3nt: TGTGCCACCAAGACAGCGACGGGCACTGAAGCTTTCTTT
CDR3aa: CATKTATGTEAFF

v_gene: TRBV30
len: 13
d_gene: .
j_gene: TRBJ1-2
abundance: few
CDR3nt: TGTGCCTGGAGTGTAAGTCCGAACTATGGCTACACCTTC
CDR3aa: CAWSVSPNYGYTF

v_gene: TRBV2
len: 13
d_gene: .
j_gene: TRBJ1-1
abundance: .
CDR3nt: TGTGCCAGCAGTGTGGGATCGGCGGCTGAAGCTTTCTTT
CDR3aa: CASSVGSAAEAFF

v_gene: TRBV7-2
len: 16
d_gene: TRBD2
j_gene: TRBJ2-3
abundance: medium-sized
CDR3nt: TGTGCCAGCAGCTTAAGGACTAGCGGACGCACAGATACGCAGTATTTT
CDR3aa: CASSLRTSGRTDTQYF